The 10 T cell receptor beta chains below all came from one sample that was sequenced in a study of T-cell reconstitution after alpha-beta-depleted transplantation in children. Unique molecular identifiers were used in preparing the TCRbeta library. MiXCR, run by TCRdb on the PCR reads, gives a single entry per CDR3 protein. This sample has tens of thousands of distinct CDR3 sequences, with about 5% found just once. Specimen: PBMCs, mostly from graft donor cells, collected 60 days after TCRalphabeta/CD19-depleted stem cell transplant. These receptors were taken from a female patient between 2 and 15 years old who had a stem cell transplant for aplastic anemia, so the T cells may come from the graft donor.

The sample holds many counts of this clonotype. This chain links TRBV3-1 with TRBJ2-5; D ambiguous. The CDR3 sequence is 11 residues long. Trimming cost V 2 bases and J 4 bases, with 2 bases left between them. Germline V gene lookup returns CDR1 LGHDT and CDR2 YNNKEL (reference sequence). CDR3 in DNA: TGTGCCAGCAGCCAACTAGAGACCCAGTACTTC. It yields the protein CASSQLETQYF.

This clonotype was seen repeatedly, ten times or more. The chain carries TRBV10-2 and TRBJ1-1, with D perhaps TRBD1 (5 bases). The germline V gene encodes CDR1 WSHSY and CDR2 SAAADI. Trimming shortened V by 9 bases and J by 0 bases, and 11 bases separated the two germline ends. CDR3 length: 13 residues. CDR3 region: CASNGALNTEAFF. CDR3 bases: TGCGCCAGTAACGGGGCATTGAACACTGAAGCTTTCTTT.

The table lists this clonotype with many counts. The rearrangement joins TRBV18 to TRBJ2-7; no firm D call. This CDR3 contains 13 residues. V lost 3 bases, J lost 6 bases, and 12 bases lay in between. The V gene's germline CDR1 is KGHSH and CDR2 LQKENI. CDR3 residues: CASSPNESPEQYF. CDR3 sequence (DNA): TGTGCCAGCTCACCGAATGAGAGTCCCGAGCAGTACTTC.

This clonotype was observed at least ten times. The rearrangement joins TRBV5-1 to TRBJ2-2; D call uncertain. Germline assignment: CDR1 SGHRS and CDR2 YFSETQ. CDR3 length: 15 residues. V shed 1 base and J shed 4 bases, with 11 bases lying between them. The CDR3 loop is CASSLSGLGTGELFF. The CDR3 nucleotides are TGCGCCAGCAGCTTGAGTGGGCTTGGCACCGGGGAGCTGTTTTTT.

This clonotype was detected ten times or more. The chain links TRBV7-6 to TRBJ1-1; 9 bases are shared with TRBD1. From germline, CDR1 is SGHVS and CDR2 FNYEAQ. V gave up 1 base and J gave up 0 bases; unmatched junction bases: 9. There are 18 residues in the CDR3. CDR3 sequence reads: CASSLVSGTGPMNTEAFF. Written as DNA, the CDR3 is TGTGCCAGCAGCTTAGTCTCCGGGACAGGGCCTATGAACACTGAAGCTTTCTTT. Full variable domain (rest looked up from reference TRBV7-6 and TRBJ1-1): GAGVSQSPRYKVTKRGQDVALRCDPISGHVSLYWYRQALGQGPEFLTYFNYEAQQDKSGLPNDRFSAERPEGSISTLTIQRTEQRDSAMYRCASSLVSGTGPMNTEAFFGQGTRLTVV.

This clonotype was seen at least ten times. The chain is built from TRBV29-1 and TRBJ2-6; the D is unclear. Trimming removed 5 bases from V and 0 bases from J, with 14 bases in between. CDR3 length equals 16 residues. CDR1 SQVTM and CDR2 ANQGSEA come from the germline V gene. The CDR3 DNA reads TGCAGCGTTAGACACCGCCTCCTCTCTGGGGCCAACGTCCTGACTTTC. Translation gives CSVRHRLLSGANVLTF.

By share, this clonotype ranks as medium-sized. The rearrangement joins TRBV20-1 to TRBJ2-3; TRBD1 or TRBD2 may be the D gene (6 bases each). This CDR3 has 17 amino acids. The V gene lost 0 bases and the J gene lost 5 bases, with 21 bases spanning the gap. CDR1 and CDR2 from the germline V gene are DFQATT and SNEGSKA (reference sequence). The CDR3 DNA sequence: TGCAGTGCTAGAGATCAGGATTGGCTAGAGGGGGGAGATACGCAGTATTTT. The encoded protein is CSARDQDWLEGGDTQYF.

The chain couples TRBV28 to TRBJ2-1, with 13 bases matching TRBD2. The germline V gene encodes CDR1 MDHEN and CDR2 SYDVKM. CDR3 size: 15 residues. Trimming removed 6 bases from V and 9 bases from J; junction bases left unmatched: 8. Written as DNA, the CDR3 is TGTGCCAGCAGGCCATGGACTAGCGGGAGCACTGAGCAGTTCTTC. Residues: CASRPWTSGSTEQFF.

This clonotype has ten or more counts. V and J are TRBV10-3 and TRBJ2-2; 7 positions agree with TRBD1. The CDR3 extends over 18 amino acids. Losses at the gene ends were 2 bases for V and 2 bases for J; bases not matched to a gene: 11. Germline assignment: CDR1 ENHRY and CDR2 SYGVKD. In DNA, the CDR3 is TGTGCCATCAGTGAGACCACCGGGACAGCTCTTAACACCGGGGAGCTGTTTTTT. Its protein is CAISETTGTALNTGELFF.

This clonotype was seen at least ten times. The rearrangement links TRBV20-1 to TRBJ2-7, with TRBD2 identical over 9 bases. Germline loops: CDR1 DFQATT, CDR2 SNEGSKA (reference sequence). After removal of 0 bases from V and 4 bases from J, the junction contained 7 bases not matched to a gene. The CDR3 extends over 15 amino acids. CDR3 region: CSARDPAGGVYEQYF. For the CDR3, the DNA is TGCAGTGCTAGAGACCCAGCGGGAGGCGTATACGAGCAGTACTTC.